The rows below give T cell receptor beta chains drawn from one sample of a study of T cells after yellow fever vaccination. MiXCR, run by TCRdb on the 5' RACE reads, gives a single entry per CDR3 protein. The profile covers 120,000 or so distinct CDR3 sequences, with 13% to 15% appearing a single time and roughly two fifths taken by the ten largest. This sample comprised CD8+ T cells sorted from PBMCs, obtained 5 days after the yellow fever booster vaccination. Source of these receptors: a man aged 18 to 35 who received the YFV17D yellow fever vaccine. The CDR3 runs from the conserved cysteine through the conserved F or W. D genes are given only for firm matches. Clone size appears in some rows only: once, few, many, or a class for an expanded clone.

TRBV6-2/TRBV6-3	.	TRBJ2-3	.	TGTGCCAGCAGTTACATTCGGGGGGCGGCAGTAATCACAGATACGCAGTATTTT	CASSYIRGAAVITDTQYF
TRBV20-1	.	TRBJ2-7	.	TGCAGTGCTAGGATGGGGCACAGCGAGCAGTACTTC	CSARMGHSEQYF
TRBV7-3	TRBD2	TRBJ2-1	few	TGTGCCAGCAGCTTACGTGGGGGGGAGTACAATGAGCAGTTCTTC	CASSLRGGEYNEQFF
TRBV11-2	.	TRBJ1-2	few	TGTGCCAGCAGCTTACCGGGCCGGCACCGAAACTATGGCTACACCTTC	CASSLPGRHRNYGYTF
TRBV6-2/TRBV6-3	.	TRBJ1-2	once	TGTGCCAGCAGTTACTGGGGGGACGCGAGCTATGGCTACACCTTC	CASSYWGDASYGYTF
TRBV5-1	.	TRBJ2-4	.	TGCGCCAGCAGCTTGGAGGTCGGGGGAGATTTAGCCAAAAACATTCAGTACTTC	CASSLEVGGDLAKNIQYF
TRBV27	.	TRBJ2-2	.	TGTGCCGCCCGGGGCGGGGCCCCTCTGGGGGAGCTGTTTTTT	CAARGGAPLGELFF
TRBV29-1	TRBD2	TRBJ2-1	.	TGCAGCGTTTTCGGGGGGTATTACAATGAGCAGTTCTTC	CSVFGGYYNEQFF
TRBV6-2/TRBV6-3	.	TRBJ2-1	many	TGTGCCAGCAGCTTGGGCGGGGAGCAGTTCTTC	CASSLGGEQFF
TRBV7-6	.	TRBJ2-5	many	TGTGCCAGCAGCTTGGTGGGACGGGTAGAGACCCAGTACTTC	CASSLVGRVETQYF
TRBV27	.	TRBJ2-3	few	TGTGCCAGCAGTTCGCTAGCCGCAGATACGCAGTATTTT	CASSSLAADTQYF
TRBV19	.	TRBJ2-7	few	TGTGCCAGTAGTATGAGGGCCACCTACGAGCAGTACTTC	CASSMRATYEQYF
TRBV5-1	.	TRBJ1-5	many	TGCGCCAGCAGCATGACCAGGGTGCCTCAGCCCCAGCATTTT	CASSMTRVPQPQHF
TRBV27	.	TRBJ2-7	.	TGTGCCAGCAGTTCGGGACACCCCGTTATGAACGAGCAGTACTTC	CASSSGHPVMNEQYF
TRBV19	TRBD1	TRBJ2-1	.	TGTGCCAGTAGTGCACAGGGGGTCAATGAGCAGTTCTTC	CASSAQGVNEQFF
TRBV7-9	.	TRBJ2-1	.	TGTGCCAGCAGCCCTTGGACCCGTGGACACAATGAGCAGTTCTTC	CASSPWTRGHNEQFF
TRBV6-5	.	TRBJ2-7	few	TGTGCCAGCAGTTACTCTTTCGAGTCCTACGAGCAGTACTTC	CASSYSFESYEQYF
TRBV10-3	.	TRBJ2-7	few	TGTGCCATCAGTGAGTCGCGGGGTTTCTCGGCCGAGCAGTACTTC	CAISESRGFSAEQYF
TRBV6-6	.	TRBJ1-1	.	TGTGCCAGCAGTTCGTGGACAGTGAGGACTGAAGCTTTCTTT	CASSSWTVRTEAFF
TRBV12-3/TRBV12-4	TRBD2	TRBJ2-3	.	TGTGCCAGCAGTCCCCGACTAGCGGGGGGGCATGGAGATACGCAGTATTTT	CASSPRLAGGHGDTQYF
TRBV4-2	.	TRBJ1-5	.	TGTGCCAGCAGCCAAGTTGAGATTAGGATGGATCAGCCCCAGCATTTT	CASSQVEIRMDQPQHF
TRBV13	.	TRBJ2-5	.	TGTGCCAGCAGCTTAGGCAGCGATGGGACCCAGTACTTC	CASSLGSDGTQYF
TRBV11-2	TRBD2	TRBJ2-1	.	TGTGCCAGCAGCTTATCTCAGGCGGGGGGGTACAATGAGCAGTTCTTC	CASSLSQAGGYNEQFF
TRBV11-2	TRBD1	TRBJ2-3	.	TGTGCCAGCAGCTCCCTAGGGGGCCCAGATACGCAGTATTTT	CASSSLGGPDTQYF
TRBV4-2	.	TRBJ2-3	.	TGTGCCAGCAGCCAAGAACTACTAGCCACAGATACGCAGTATTTT	CASSQELLATDTQYF
TRBV3-1	.	TRBJ2-5	.	TGTGCCAGCGGCCACGGGCGGGGACAAGAGACCCAGTACTTC	CASGHGRGQETQYF
TRBV2	.	TRBJ2-5	few	TGTGCCAGCAGTGGGGGGCAGGGGAACCAAGAGACCCAGTACTTC	CASSGGQGNQETQYF
TRBV7-9	.	TRBJ1-4	few	TGTGCCAGCAGCGGCAGGGTCGGGGCGCAACTGTTTTTT	CASSGRVGAQLFF
TRBV4-3	TRBD1	TRBJ1-2	few	TGCGCCAGCAGCCAAGGGGGGACAGTTACTAACTATGGCTACACCTTC	CASSQGGTVTNYGYTF
TRBV11-2	TRBD1	TRBJ2-3	.	TGTGCCAGCAGCACCACAGGGGGCAATACGCAGTATTTT	CASSTTGGNTQYF
TRBV9	.	TRBJ1-3	.	TGTGCCAGCAGCAACCGCGGTGTTCAGGGCGTCTCTGGAAACACCATATATTTT	CASSNRGVQGVSGNTIYF
TRBV7-6	.	TRBJ1-6	.	TGTGCCAGCAGCCCCGCGGGCCCTAATTCACCCCTCCACTTT	CASSPAGPNSPLHF
TRBV7-9	.	TRBJ2-1	.	TGTGCCAGCAGCTCCACCGCCACTTACAATGAGCAGTTCTTC	CASSSTATYNEQFF
TRBV12-3/TRBV12-4	.	TRBJ2-7	.	TGTGCCAGCAGTCCCCCGGGTCCCAACGAGCAGTACTTC	CASSPPGPNEQYF
TRBV7-9	.	TRBJ1-4	.	TGTGCCAGCAGCTTAGTGACGGAAGGCGAAAAACTGTTTTTT	CASSLVTEGEKLFF
TRBV11-3	.	TRBJ2-1	.	TGTGCCAGCAGCCCCGCGGTGGGGGTAGATAATGAGCAGTTCTTC	CASSPAVGVDNEQFF
TRBV11-3	TRBD1	TRBJ2-2	.	TGTGCCAGCAGCGTGACAGGGATGAACACCGGGGAGCTGTTTTTT	CASSVTGMNTGELFF
TRBV5-1	TRBD1	TRBJ2-3	many	TGCGCCAGCAGTTGGCGACAGGGCGAGGCAGATACGCAGTATTTT	CASSWRQGEADTQYF
TRBV12-3/TRBV12-4	.	TRBJ2-1	.	TGTGCCAGCGGGCCTCCCTACAATGAGCAGTTCTTC	CASGPPYNEQFF
TRBV7-7	TRBD1	TRBJ2-3	few	TGTGCCAGCAGCCCTCGGACAGGGGCGGGTTTGGGCACAGATACGCAGTATTTT	CASSPRTGAGLGTDTQYF
TRBV11-2	.	TRBJ2-5	.	TGTGCCAGCAGCTTTGGGCCCGAGGGACATCAAGAGACCCAGTACTTC	CASSFGPEGHQETQYF
TRBV20-1	TRBD1	TRBJ1-3	once	TGCAGTGCTAGACCTCGGAAGGGACAGTCATCCATCTCTGGAAACACCATATATTTT	CSARPRKGQSSISGNTIYF
TRBV2	.	TRBJ2-2	.	TGTGCCAGCAGTGGATGGGGTCGGGACACGAACACCGGGGAGCTGTTTTTT	CASSGWGRDTNTGELFF
TRBV12-3/TRBV12-4	TRBD2	TRBJ2-5	.	TGTGCCAGCAGCCGGGGGGGGCAAGAGACCCAGTACTTC	CASSRGGQETQYF
TRBV7-8	.	TRBJ1-1	few	TGTGCCAGCAGCTTAGAGGAGGAAGCTTTCTTT	CASSLEEEAFF
TRBV5-1	.	TRBJ2-7	many	TGCGCCAGCAGCCCGGACGGCTACGAGCAGTACTTC	CASSPDGYEQYF
TRBV6-2/TRBV6-3	.	TRBJ2-6	.	TGTGCCAGCAGTTCTGAATTAATCTCTGGGGCCAACGTCCTGACTTTC	CASSSELISGANVLTF
TRBV5-1	TRBD1	TRBJ1-1	few	TGCGCCGGGACAGGGTTCATTACGACCGCTGAAGCTTTCTTT	CAGTGFITTAEAFF
TRBV10-2	TRBD1	TRBJ1-1	many	TGCGCCAGCAGCCCCAGGGGGTTTAGGGCTTTCTTT	CASSPRGFRAFF
TRBV6-5	TRBD2	TRBJ2-1	.	TGTGCCAGCAGTTACGAGAGCGGGGCCAACAATGAGCAGTTCTTC	CASSYESGANNEQFF
TRBV9	.	TRBJ2-5	.	TGTGCCAGCAGCGTAGGTCTGGTCGCTGGGGAGACCCAGTACTTC	CASSVGLVAGETQYF
TRBV7-9	.	TRBJ1-1	few	TGTGCCAGCAGCCTGTACAACACTGAAGCTTTCTTT	CASSLYNTEAFF
TRBV12-3/TRBV12-4	.	TRBJ1-2	many	TGTGCCAGCACTCCCGGGGGCGGCTATGGCTACACCTTC	CASTPGGGYGYTF
TRBV6-5	TRBD1	TRBJ2-3	few	TGTGCCAGCAGTTACGCTGGTGACAGGGGCACAGATACGCAGTATTTT	CASSYAGDRGTDTQYF
TRBV5-4	.	TRBJ1-6	large	TGTGCCAGCAGGGCCATGAAGGGCTCCTATAATTCACCCCTCCACTTT	CASRAMKGSYNSPLHF
TRBV19	.	TRBJ2-1	many	TGTGCCAGTAGTCGTGGGGTAGGGGACGAGCAGTTCTTC	CASSRGVGDEQFF
TRBV7-2	.	TRBJ2-7	.	TGTGCCAGCAGCTTCTACCAGGGGCCATCCTACGAGCAGTACTTC	CASSFYQGPSYEQYF
TRBV7-6	.	TRBJ1-2	.	TGTGCCAGCAGCTTTATCGAGGGGGACTATGGCTACACCTTC	CASSFIEGDYGYTF
TRBV27	.	TRBJ2-7	.	TGTGCCAGCAGCCAAGGACAGTGGATCTACGAGCAGTACTTC	CASSQGQWIYEQYF
TRBV13	.	TRBJ2-7	.	TGTGCCAGCAGCTGTCTTAATGGCCCGCCCCGCGAGCAGTACTTC	CASSCLNGPPREQYF